This T cell receptor (beta chain) was observed in a study of cytomegalovirus exposure and HLA in healthy donors. The PCR contained 60 Vbeta and 13 Jbeta primers. Clones were sequenced by immunoSEQ multiplex PCR, and TCRdb holds only the in-frame ones, with some missing. The data hold around 130,000 clones, with 80% observed a single time. In regard to this clone: Its specificity is unknown.

V dropped 4 bases and J dropped 6 bases, with 11 bases sitting between them. The CDR3 spans 12 residues. CDR1 is SGHRS and CDR2 is YFSETQ in the germline V gene. The study, taken as a whole, reports: Other equally common chains were less clonally expanded than HLA-associated TCR beta chains, a later analysis showed.

Specimen: PBMCs. The TCR originated in a middle-aged man in good health and CMV-seronegative. The chain joins TRBV5-1 to TRBJ2-7; D is unclear. CDR3 DNA: TGCGCCAGCAGCGTAACACGTACCGAGCAGTACTTC. Residues: CASSVTRTEQYF.